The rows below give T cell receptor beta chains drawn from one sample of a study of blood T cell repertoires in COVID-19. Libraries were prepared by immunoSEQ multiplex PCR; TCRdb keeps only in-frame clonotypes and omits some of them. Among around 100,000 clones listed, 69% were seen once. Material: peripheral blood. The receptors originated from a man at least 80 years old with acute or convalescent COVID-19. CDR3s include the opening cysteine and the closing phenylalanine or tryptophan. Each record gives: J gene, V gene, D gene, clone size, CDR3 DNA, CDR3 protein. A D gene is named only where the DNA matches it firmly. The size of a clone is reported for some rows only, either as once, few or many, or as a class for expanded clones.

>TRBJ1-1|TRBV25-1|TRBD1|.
TGTCCACTAACAGGGGCCACTGAAGCTTTCTTT
CPLTGATEAFF
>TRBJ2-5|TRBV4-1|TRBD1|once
TGCGCCAGCAGCCAAGAAGGACAGGGCCGAGAGACCCAGTACTTC
CASSQEGQGRETQYF
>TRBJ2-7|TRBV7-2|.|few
TGTGCCAGCAGCATCCAGGGCGGGACAGCATCCTACGAGCAGTACTTC
CASSIQGGTASYEQYF
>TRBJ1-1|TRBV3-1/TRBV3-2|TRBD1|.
TGTGCCAGCAGTTCAAGGGGACAGCGGTCCACTGAAGCTTTCTTT
CASSSRGQRSTEAFF
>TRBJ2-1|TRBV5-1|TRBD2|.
TGCGCCAGCAGGGTTACTAGCGGCCTTTTGGGGGGTGAGCAGTTCTTC
CASRVTSGLLGGEQFF
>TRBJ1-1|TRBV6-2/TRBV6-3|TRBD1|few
TGTGCCAGCAGTCACCTCCCGGGGACAGGTAGAATCGAAGCTTTCTTT
CASSHLPGTGRIEAFF
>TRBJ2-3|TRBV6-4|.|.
TGTGCCAGCAGTGACTCTCCCGGCGGGATCGGGCAAGATACGCAGTATTTT
CASSDSPGGIGQDTQYF
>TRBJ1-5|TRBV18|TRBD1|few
TGTGCCAGCTCACTCGACAGGGTGTATCAGCCCCAGCATTTT
CASSLDRVYQPQHF
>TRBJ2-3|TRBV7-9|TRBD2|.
TGTGCCAGCAGCTACACTAGCGGAGTTAGCACAGATACGCAGTATTTT
CASSYTSGVSTDTQYF
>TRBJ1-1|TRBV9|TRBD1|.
TGTGCCAGCAGCACACAACAGGGGTCTTTTGCTGAAGCTTTCTTT
CASSTQQGSFAEAFF
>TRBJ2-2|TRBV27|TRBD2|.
TGTGCCAGCAGACCGGGACTAGTGAACACCGGGGAGCTGTTTTTT
CASRPGLVNTGELFF
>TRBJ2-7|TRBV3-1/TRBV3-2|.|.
TGTGCCAGCAGCCACGGGCGGGGAGACGAGCAGTACTTC
CASSHGRGDEQYF
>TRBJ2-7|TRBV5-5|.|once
TGTGCCAGCAGCTTGGGCGTCAGCCTGGGAGGCGAGCAGTACTTC
CASSLGVSLGGEQYF
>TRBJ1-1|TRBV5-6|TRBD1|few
TGTGCCAGCAGAACGACAGGGGGCATGAACACTGAAGCTTTCTTT
CASRTTGGMNTEAFF
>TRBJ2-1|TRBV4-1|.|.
TGCGCCAGCAGCCAAGATTTCCCCCTCTACAATGAGCAGTTCTTC
CASSQDFPLYNEQFF
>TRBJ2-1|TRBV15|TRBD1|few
TGTGCCACCAGCAGCTCCGGGACAGGGTTCGGGGAGCAGTTCTTC
CATSSSGTGFGEQFF
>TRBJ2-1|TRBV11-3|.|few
TGTGCCAGCAGCTTAGCCAGCGGTGTCTACAATGAGCAGTTCTTC
CASSLASGVYNEQFF
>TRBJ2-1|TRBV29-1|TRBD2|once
TGCAGCGTTGAAGATTGGGGGAGCGGGAGGGGGTACAATGAGCAGTTCTTC
CSVEDWGSGRGYNEQFF
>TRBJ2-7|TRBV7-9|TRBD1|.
TGTGCCAGCAGCCCTGGACAGGGAGTACCCTCCGAGCAGTACTTC
CASSPGQGVPSEQYF
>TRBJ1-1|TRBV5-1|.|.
TGCGCCAGCAGCTTCCAGGGGTTGAGCACTGAAGCTTTCTTT
CASSFQGLSTEAFF
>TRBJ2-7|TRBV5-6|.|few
TGTGCCAGCAGCTTGTCCGACGAGCAGTACTTC
CASSLSDEQYF
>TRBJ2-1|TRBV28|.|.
TGTGCCAGCTCCAGGCGGGCCGATGAGCAGTTCTTC
CASSRRADEQFF
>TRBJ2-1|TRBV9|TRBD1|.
TGTGCCAGCAACCTCCAGGGGGATTACAATGAGCAGTTCTTC
CASNLQGDYNEQFF
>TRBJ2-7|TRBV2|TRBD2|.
TGTGCCAGCACCACTAGCGGGAGTGGTAGGGAGCAGTACTTC
CASTTSGSGREQYF
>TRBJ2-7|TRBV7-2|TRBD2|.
TGTGCCAGCAGCAACTCCGGGACTAGCGGATACGAGCAGTACTTC
CASSNSGTSGYEQYF
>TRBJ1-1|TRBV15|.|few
TGTGCCACCAGCAGAGAAAGGGGGGGAACTGAAGCTTTCTTT
CATSRERGGTEAFF
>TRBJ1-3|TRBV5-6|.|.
TGTGCCAGCAGCCGAGGGGGCTCTGGAAACACCATATATTTT
CASSRGGSGNTIYF
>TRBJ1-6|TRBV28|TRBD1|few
TGTGCCAGCAGCTCCGCCCCAGGGGGTAATTCACCCCTCCACTTT
CASSSAPGGNSPLHF
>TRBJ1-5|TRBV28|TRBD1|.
TGTGCCAGCGTCTTACCGGGACAGAAATATCAGCCCCAGCATTTT
CASVLPGQKYQPQHF
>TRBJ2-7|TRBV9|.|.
TGTGCCAGCAGCGGGACAGATTACTCCTACGAGCAGTACTTC
CASSGTDYSYEQYF
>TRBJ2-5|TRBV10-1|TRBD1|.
TGCGCCAGCAGTGCGCAGGGGGCTCAGGAGACCCAGTACTTC
CASSAQGAQETQYF
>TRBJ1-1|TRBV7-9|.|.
TGTGCCAGCAGCCCAGTAGGGCGGGGGAACACTGAAGCTTTCTTT
CASSPVGRGNTEAFF
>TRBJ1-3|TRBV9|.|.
TGTGCCAGCAGCGTAGCTACGGGAGCATCTGGAAACACCATATATTTT
CASSVATGASGNTIYF
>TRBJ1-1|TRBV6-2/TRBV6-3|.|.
TGTGCCAGCAGTTACTCGACAAGGAGGGGGAACACTGAAGCTTTCTTT
CASSYSTRRGNTEAFF
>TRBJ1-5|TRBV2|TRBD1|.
TGTGCCAGCAGTGACAGGACAGGGGGCCGACAGCCCCAGCATTTT
CASSDRTGGRQPQHF
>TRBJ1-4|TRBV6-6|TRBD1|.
TGTGCCAGCGGCGGGACAGTAGAGGAAAAACTGTTTTTT
CASGGTVEEKLFF
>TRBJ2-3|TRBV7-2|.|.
TGTGCCAGCAGTCTTGGACTCTGGACAGATACGCAGTATTTT
CASSLGLWTDTQYF
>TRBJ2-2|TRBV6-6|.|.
TGTGCCAGCAGTTACTCTTTAAAGAACACCGGGGAGCTGTTTTTT
CASSYSLKNTGELFF
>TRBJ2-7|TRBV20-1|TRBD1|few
TGCAGTGCGGGACAGGGTAACGAGCAGTACTTC
CSAGQGNEQYF
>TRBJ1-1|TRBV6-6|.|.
TGTGCCAGCCGCCCACGGGGACCGGGAGACACTGAAGCTTTCTTT
CASRPRGPGDTEAFF
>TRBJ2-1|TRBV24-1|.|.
TGTGCCACCATTAGATCAAGCTCCTACAATGAGCAGTTCTTC
CATIRSSSYNEQFF
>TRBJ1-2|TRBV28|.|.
TGTGCCAGCACCCCGGGAAGCGGCTACACCTTC
CASTPGSGYTF
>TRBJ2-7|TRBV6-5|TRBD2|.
TGTGCCAGCAGTACAGGGACTAGCGGCTACTACGAGCAGTACTTC
CASSTGTSGYYEQYF
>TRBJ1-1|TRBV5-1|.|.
TGCGCCAGCAGCTCCATCGACAGCTACACTGAAGCTTTCTTT
CASSSIDSYTEAFF
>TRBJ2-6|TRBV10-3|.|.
TGTGCCATCAGTGCTTCAGAGGGAGTCACCTCTGGGGCCAACGTCCTGACTTTC
CAISASEGVTSGANVLTF
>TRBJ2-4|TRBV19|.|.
TGTGCCAGTAGTATAGACCCGGACAGAGAGAACATTCAGTACTTC
CASSIDPDRENIQYF
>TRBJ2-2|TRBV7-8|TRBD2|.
TGTGCCAGCAGCTTGCGGGAGTTTGGGGAGCTGTTTTTT
CASSLREFGELFF